This TCR beta chain was captured by sequencing in a study of response to subunit inactivated influenza vaccine (dated by TCRdb to the late 2010s). Looking at the study overall: Deep quantitative profiling of the T cell receptor repertoire was used in the study to follow responses to a trivalent subunit inactivated influenza vaccine.

Trimming removed 7 bases from V and 4 bases from J; the gene matches leave 13 bases unexplained. From the germline V gene (reference sequence), CDR1 is SGHAT and CDR2 is FQDESV. From its cysteine to its phenylalanine, the CDR3 spans 18 amino acids. The read is trimmed to its CDR3 DNA, 54 bases read in frame from base 1. Library preparation used RT-PCR. The reads were generated on an Illumina HiSeq 2500. The raw public reads went through TCRdb reprocessing: fastp at Q25, MiXCR clone calling, in-frame beta chains kept. All rows with the same CDR3 protein become a single entry with the most common DNA and genes. This sample comprises a few hundred thousand distinct CDR3 sequences, 14% of them detected only once. The ten biggest clones cover around 10% of the sample. General study outcomes and caveats: The authors proposed that each seasonal influenza vaccination may bring in only a limited number of new T cells.

This clonotype was observed a handful of times. Its antigen target is currently unknown. No much larger clone exists at a distance of one base, and base qualities are not known. The sequence links TRBV11-1 to TRBJ2-1, and 13 junctional nucleotides match TRBD2. Sample: PBMCs from blood, taken 12 days after vaccination. The origin of this receptor is a man aged 45-65 years who received an inactivated influenza vaccine. Donor details come from another sample of the same person, matched by shared clones. The DNA sequence follows: TGTGCCAGCACTCCTGGACTAGCGGGGGAGGGGGGTTACAATGAGCAGTTCTTC. It translates as CASTPGLAGEGGYNEQFF.